This passage covers 11 T cell receptor beta chains from one sample sequenced in a study of cytomegalovirus exposure and HLA in healthy donors. Produced via immunoSEQ multiplex PCR; TCRdb's table is partial and in-frame only. The data show tens of thousands of clones, roughly 95% seen once. Source material: PBMCs. The receptor set was obtained from a man between 18 and 29 years old in good health and CMV-seropositive.

The chain combines TRBV10-3 with TRBJ1-3; weak D call: TRBD1 (6 bases). Deletions cut 3 bases from V and 2 bases from J, with 17 bases between. CDR3 size: 17 residues. Germline V gene lookup returns CDR1 ENHRY and CDR2 SYGVKD. CDR3 loop: CAISEKQGSWAGNTIYF. The CDR3 bases are TGTGCCATCAGTGAAAAACAGGGATCGTGGGCTGGAAACACCATATATTTT.

The CDR3 here is CASSIQFVGELFF. The CDR3, as DNA: TGTGCCAGCAGTATACAGTTCGTCGGGGAGCTGTTTTTT. The chain has TRBV28 and TRBJ2-2; unclear D gene. The CDR3 is 13 residues long. CDR1 is MDHEN and CDR2 is SYDVKM in the germline V gene. V was shortened by 5 bases and J by 7 bases, with 11 bases between the two germline ends.

This chain uses TRBV5-4 with TRBJ1-2, with unresolved D. V was clipped by 0 bases and J by 5 bases, with 11 bases between them. Germline V gene data show CDR1 as SGHNT and CDR2 as YYREEE (reference sequence). CDR3 length: 14 amino acids. The CDR3 loop reads CASSLDRTTYGYTF. The CDR3 DNA follows: TGTGCCAGCAGCTTGGACAGAACCACTTATGGCTACACCTTC.

The gene calls are TRBV15 and TRBJ1-1; tentatively, D is TRBD1 (5 bases). Trimming stripped 7 bases from V and 4 bases from J, with 7 bases between. This CDR3 is 11 amino acids long. CDR1 LNHNV and CDR2 YYDKDF come from the germline V gene (reference sequence). The CDR3, as DNA: TGTGCCACCATCGGGGGCACTGAAGCTTTCTTT. Translation gives CATIGGTEAFF.

The J gene is TRBJ2-2, the V gene TRBV5-1; the D gene is possibly TRBD1 (5 bases). V lost 7 bases, J lost 2 bases, and 15 bases lay in between. Germline loops: CDR1 SGHRS, CDR2 YFSETQ. CDR3 length: 15 amino acids. The CDR3 reads CASSVQGVNTGELFF. The CDR3 coding sequence is TGCGCCAGCTCCGTGCAGGGCGTAAACACCGGGGAGCTGTTTTTT.

This chain links TRBV4-1 with TRBJ2-7; TRBD2 might be the D (5 bases). Germline V gene data show CDR1 as MGHRA and CDR2 as YSYEKL. Trimming cost V 1 base and J 4 bases, with 20 bases left between them. The CDR3 extends over 17 amino acids. CDR3 amino acids: CASSQAVREGEIYEQYF. The CDR3 nucleotides read TGCGCCAGCAGCCAAGCCGTCCGAGAGGGCGAGATTTACGAGCAGTACTTC.

A remark on this clone: As the CDR3 is not closed by the conserved phenylalanine or tryptophan, this likely results from a read error. It is unclear where the CDR3 begins or ends on the DNA, so no DNA is shown, and the CDR3 is as TCRdb lists it. This chain links TRBV6-1 with TRBJ1-1; the DNA was not used to check the table's D call, TRBD1. Germline assignment: CDR1 MNHNS and CDR2 SASEGT. The CDR3 region is 14 residues in length, termini included. The chain's CDR3 is CASSQARDRERNSS.

This rearrangement joins TRBV9 to TRBJ2-5; TRBD1 agrees at 9 bases. V trimming: 4 bases; J trimming: 3 bases; junction bases outside the gene matches: 7. The CDR3 is 15 amino acids. In germline, CDR1 is SGDLS, CDR2 YYNGEE. The CDR3: CASSPAGTGKETQYF. The CDR3 nucleotides are TGTGCCAGCAGCCCAGCCGGGACAGGGAAAGAGACCCAGTACTTC.

The chain couples TRBV27 to TRBJ1-2, with D unclear. Germline V gives CDR1 MNHEY, CDR2 SMNVEV (reference sequence). V was clipped by 4 bases and J by 8 bases, with 11 bases between them. The CDR3 totals 12 residues. Here the CDR3 reads CASSSPGAGYTF. The DNA for the CDR3 is TGTGCCAGCAGTTCACCCGGAGCAGGCTACACCTTC.

This clone was detected once. The chain is built from TRBV18 and TRBJ2-7, with TRBD2 matching 13 bases. The CDR3 length is 15 residues. Germline trimming cut 5 bases from V and 6 bases from J; bases unmatched to any gene: 7. Germline-derived CDR1 and CDR2 are KGHSH and LQKENI. The CDR3 coding sequence is TGTGCCAGCTCAAGGACTAGCGGGAGTAACCCCGAGCAGTACTTC. As protein: CASSRTSGSNPEQYF.

Note on this clone: One base away lies a much larger clone, so this may be a sequencing read error. The J gene is TRBJ2-6, the V gene TRBV6-1; TRBD1 matches at 7 bases. V lost 10 bases, J lost 1 base, and 7 bases stayed unmatched. The germline CDR1 and CDR2 sequences are MNHNS and SASEGT. This CDR3 comprises 15 residues. This CDR3 reads CANRGEPSGANVLTF. The CDR3, as DNA: TGTGCCAACAGGGGAGAACCTTCTGGGGCCAACGTCCTGACTTTC.